What follows are 31 T cell receptor beta chains derived from one specimen sequenced in a study of blood T cell repertoires in COVID-19. Assay used: immunoSEQ multiplex PCR; TCRdb lists only in-frame clones, some missing. Here the sample spans 100,000 to 150,000 clones, about 87% being singletons. The sequenced sample was peripheral blood. These receptors came from a man in his forties or fifties with acute or convalescent COVID-19.

This clone turned up a few times. The rearrangement links TRBV18 to TRBJ1-1, with 7 bases fitting TRBD1. The V gene end was trimmed by 3 bases and the J gene end by 3 bases; junction bases not matched to a gene: 7. Germline V lookup: CDR1 KGHSH, CDR2 LQKENI. CDR3 size: 15 residues. In DNA, the CDR3 is TGTGCCAGCTCACCGAGGACAGGCTCGGACACTGAAGCTTTCTTT. Translating gives CASSPRTGSDTEAFF.

The CDR3: CASSLVWTGGIGEKLFF. DNA of the CDR3: TGCGCCAGCAGCTTGGTTTGGACAGGGGGTATTGGTGAAAAACTGTTTTTT. The chain recombines TRBV5-1 with TRBJ1-4, with 10 nucleotides matching TRBD1. Per germline, CDR1 SGHRS and CDR2 YFSETQ. The CDR3 runs to 17 residues. The junction had 9 bases not matched to a gene; V was cut back by 0 bases and J by 7 bases.

The chain recombines TRBV6-4 with TRBJ1-6; D uncertain. V dropped 5 bases and J dropped 6 bases, with 11 bases sitting between them. Germline V lookup: CDR1 MRHNA, CDR2 SNTAGT. The CDR3 sequence is 14 residues long. The CDR3, as DNA: TGTGCCAGCAGTATGGACTGGAGTAATTCACCCCTCCACTTT. Amino acids: CASSMDWSNSPLHF.

The J gene is TRBJ1-6, the V gene TRBV5-4; D possibly corresponds to TRBD1 (5 bases). This CDR3 has 15 residues. The V gene lost 4 bases and the J gene lost 6 bases, with 14 bases spanning the gap. Per germline, CDR1 SGHNT and CDR2 YYREEE (reference sequence). The DNA for the CDR3 is TGTGCCAGCAGCCGGACACTTACGATTAATTCACCCCTCCACTTT. As protein: CASSRTLTINSPLHF.

This chain links TRBV18 with TRBJ2-7; 7 bases line up with TRBD1. This CDR3 has 15 residues. CDR1 and CDR2 from the germline V gene are KGHSH and LQKENI. J was trimmed by 7 bases and V by 0 bases; bases with no gene match: 9. The CDR3 loop reads CASSPPSTGSGEQYF. CDR3 bases: TGTGCCAGCTCACCACCGTCGACAGGGTCAGGGGAGCAGTACTTC.

The V and J genes are TRBV7-9 and TRBJ1-1; 11 bases map to TRBD1. V lost 5 bases and J lost 6; bases outside the gene matches: 8. The CDR3 consists of 15 residues. Germline V lookup: CDR1 SEHNR, CDR2 FQNEAQ (reference sequence). The CDR3: CASSDPGQGESEAFF. DNA for the CDR3: TGTGCCAGCAGCGATCCGGGACAGGGGGAATCTGAAGCTTTCTTT. The full variable domain, completed using reference TRBV7-9 and TRBJ1-1, is DTGVSQNPRHKITKRGQNVTFRCDPISEHNRLYWYRQTLGQGPEFLTYFQNEAQLEKSRLLSDRFSAERPKGSFSTLEIQRTEQGDSAMYLCASSDPGQGESEAFFGQGTRLTVV.

The chain is built from TRBV7-9 and TRBJ1-1; D not resolved. The V gene's germline CDR1 is SEHNR and CDR2 FQNEAQ (reference sequence). Trimming stripped 2 bases from V and 3 bases from J, with 13 bases between. The CDR3 consists of 15 residues. The CDR3 region is CASSLSRFLDTEAFF. The CDR3 bases are TGTGCCAGCAGCTTAAGCCGGTTTTTGGACACTGAAGCTTTCTTT.

The J gene is TRBJ2-1, the V gene TRBV28, with D perhaps matching TRBD1 (6 bases). Germline V lookup: CDR1 MDHEN, CDR2 SYDVKM. This CDR3 has 15 residues. Between the trimmed V and J ends, which lost 5 bases and 7 bases, there was a span of 18 bases. CDR3 DNA sequence: TGTGCCAGCAGTAGGTACAGGGATTTTGTGAATGAGCAGTTCTTC. Amino acid sequence: CASSRYRDFVNEQFF.

The chain employs TRBV18 and TRBJ2-1; 8 nucleotides align to TRBD2. V lost 2 bases and J lost 7; bases outside the gene matches: 7. The CDR3 is 15 amino acids. The germline V gene has CDR1 KGHSH and CDR2 LQKENI. The CDR3 nucleotides read TGTGCCAGCTCACCAAAAACTAGCGGTAAAAATGAGCAGTTCTTC. Residues: CASSPKTSGKNEQFF.

This chain connects TRBV19 to TRBJ2-2, with 13 bases aligning to TRBD2. CDR1 LNHDA and CDR2 SQIVND come from the germline V gene (reference sequence). After removal of 6 bases from V and 6 bases from J, the junction contained 4 bases not matched to a gene. The CDR3 sequence is 15 residues long. As DNA, the CDR3 is TGTGCCAGTAGACTAGCGGGAGGGCCTTCCGGGGAGCTGTTTTTT. Its translation is CASRLAGGPSGELFF.

V is TRBV7-9 and J is TRBJ2-5; 7 bases are a match to TRBD1. V shed 3 bases and J 0 bases; nucleotides not matched to a gene: 1. The germline gives CDR1 SEHNR, CDR2 FQNEAQ (reference sequence). This CDR3 contains 14 residues. CDR3 region: CASSLDRYQETQYF. For the CDR3, the DNA is TGTGCCAGCAGCTTGGACAGGTACCAAGAGACCCAGTACTTC.

V usage is TRBV19 and J usage is TRBJ2-3; 8 bases match TRBD2. Germline V lookup: CDR1 LNHDA, CDR2 SQIVND (reference sequence). The J segment lost 2 bases and the V segment lost 5 bases, leaving 12 bases of the junction unmatched. This CDR3 has 17 amino acids. The CDR3 here is CASSVIRSGGTTDTQYF. DNA for the CDR3: TGTGCCAGTAGTGTAATAAGGAGCGGGGGTACCACAGATACGCAGTATTTT.

The chain recombines TRBV19 with TRBJ1-3; D is perhaps TRBD1 (5 bases). The V gene lost 0 bases and the J gene lost 0 bases, with 9 bases spanning the gap. The CDR3 covers 16 residues. Germline CDR1 reads LNHDA; CDR2 reads SQIVND (reference sequence). CDR3 region: CASSIDRGNSGNTIYF. As DNA, the CDR3 is TGTGCCAGTAGTATAGATCGGGGGAACTCTGGAAACACCATATATTTT.

This clone was recorded once. Here the CDR3 reads CASSAQGSQPQHF. The CDR3 coding sequence is TGTGCCAGCAGCGCACAGGGATCTCAGCCCCAGCATTTT. J is TRBJ1-5 and V is TRBV7-2; possible D gene TRBD1, 6 bases. CDR1 and CDR2 from the germline V gene are SGHTA and FQGNSA. Trimming left V 5 bases short and J 6 bases short, with 11 bases between. The CDR3 contains 13 residues.

This clone was counted a single time. The chain is built from TRBV5-1 and TRBJ1-1; 10 positions agree with TRBD1. CDR1 is SGHRS and CDR2 is YFSETQ in the germline V gene. The CDR3 sequence is 15 residues long. The V gene end was trimmed by 0 bases and the J gene end by 9 bases; junction bases not matched to a gene: 8. The CDR3 region has the DNA TGCGCCAGCAGCTTGGCGGTAGGGGACAGGGGTAAAGCTTTCTTT. This encodes CASSLAVGDRGKAFF.

The CDR3 loop reads CASSYVGGSNYGYTF. DNA of the CDR3: TGTGCCAGCAGTTACGTCGGGGGTTCTAACTATGGCTACACCTTC. V usage is TRBV6-5 and J usage is TRBJ1-2; possibly TRBD1 for D (5 bases). Between the trimmed V and J ends, which lost 2 bases and 0 bases, there was a span of 10 bases. Germline CDR1 MNHEY, CDR2 SVGAGI. The CDR3 has 15 amino acids.

The rearrangement uses TRBV29-1 and TRBJ2-2, with D unclear. V lost 4 bases and J lost 2, with 8 bases in between. Germline V gene data show CDR1 as SQVTM and CDR2 as ANQGSEA. The CDR3 loop spans 13 amino acids. This CDR3 is CSVVRGNTGELFF. The DNA of the CDR3 is TGCAGCGTTGTGAGAGGTAACACCGGGGAGCTGTTTTTT.

This clone appeared a few times. V gene TRBV7-9 combines with J gene TRBJ2-1; 10 bases align to TRBD2. CDR1 is SEHNR, CDR2 FQNEAQ, per germline (reference sequence). The CDR3 has 17 residues. With 4 bases clipped from V and 0 bases from J, the junction kept 6 bases outside the gene matches. The CDR3 loop reads CASSSWTSGSSYNEQFF. The CDR3 DNA reads TGTGCCAGCAGCTCCTGGACTAGCGGTAGCTCCTACAATGAGCAGTTCTTC.

The chain is built from TRBV28 and TRBJ1-4; no clear D. The CDR3 runs to 13 residues. Germline CDR1 reads MDHEN; CDR2 reads SYDVKM. Trimming took 6 bases from V and 8 from J, leaving 13 bases between them. CDR3 protein: CASSPTLGEKLFF. The CDR3 nucleotides read TGTGCCAGCAGCCCTACACTCGGGGAAAAACTGTTTTTT.

This rearrangement joins TRBV5-6 to TRBJ1-5; D is ambiguous. Trimming shortened V by 4 bases and J by 3 bases, and 8 bases separated the two germline ends. The CDR3 covers 13 residues. Germline-derived CDR1 and CDR2 are SGHDT and YYEEEE. The CDR3 protein is CASSRGVNQPQHF. The CDR3 DNA reads as TGTGCCAGCAGCCGGGGAGTCAATCAGCCCCAGCATTTT.

The V call is TRBV19, the J call TRBJ1-4, with 8 nucleotides matching TRBD1. The junction had 4 bases not matched to a gene; V was cut back by 5 bases and J by 5 bases. CDR1 is LNHDA, CDR2 SQIVND, per germline (reference sequence). The CDR3 has 14 residues. CDR3 in DNA: TGTGCCAGTAGTGACAGGGGAAGAAATGAAAAACTGTTTTTT. Protein: CASSDRGRNEKLFF.

The chain joins TRBV6-2 or TRBV6-3 to TRBJ1-5; D perhaps matches TRBD1 (6 bases). Trimming cost V 4 bases and J 5 bases, with 9 bases left between them. The CDR3 has 13 amino acids. Germline V gene data show CDR1 as MNHEY and CDR2 as SVGEGT. This CDR3 reads CASSSDSYQPQHF. The CDR3 nucleotides read TGTGCCAGCAGTTCGGACAGTTATCAGCCCCAGCATTTT.

The chain links TRBV12-3 or TRBV12-4 to TRBJ1-1; D is uncertain. V was shortened by 5 bases and J by 2 bases, with 6 bases between the two germline ends. The length of the CDR3 is 12 residues. The CDR3 nucleotides read TGTGCCAGCAGTCGGAGTAACACTGAAGCTTTCTTT. Residues: CASSRSNTEAFF.

The chain combines TRBV5-1 with TRBJ2-4; 7 bases agree with TRBD1. With 1 base clipped from V and 9 bases from J, the junction kept 10 bases outside the gene matches. Germline CDR1 and CDR2: SGHRS and YFSETQ. The CDR3 loop spans 15 amino acids. CDR3 region: CASSLPEGQAPIQYF. For the CDR3, the DNA is TGCGCCAGCAGCTTGCCCGAAGGACAGGCCCCCATTCAGTACTTC.

The chain carries TRBV6-5 and TRBJ1-1; D gene uncertain. Germline-derived CDR1 and CDR2 are MNHEY and SVGAGI. V was pared by 2 bases and J by 4 bases, with 8 bases between. The CDR3 is made up of 13 amino acids. The CDR3 is CASSYIAGTEAFF. The CDR3 bases are TGTGCCAGCAGTTACATAGCGGGCACTGAAGCTTTCTTT.

The chain has TRBV14 and TRBJ2-2; 7 bases agree with TRBD1. Per germline, CDR1 SGHDN and CDR2 FVKESK. The CDR3 has 15 amino acids. Trimming at V came to 4 bases and at J to 1 base, leaving 3 bases not matched to a gene. Written as DNA, the CDR3 is TGTGCCAGCAGCCGTGGACAGGTGAACACCGGGGAGCTGTTTTTT. Its translation: CASSRGQVNTGELFF.

The CDR3 DNA sequence: TGTGCCAGCAGTGAACTCAGGGAGGTCAAAAACATTCAGTACTTC. Protein product: CASSELREVKNIQYF. The rearrangement joins TRBV6-1 to TRBJ2-4, with D perhaps matching TRBD2 (6 bases). V lost 2 bases and J lost 3, with 11 bases in between. The germline V gene has CDR1 MNHNS and CDR2 SASEGT. This CDR3 comprises 15 residues.

The chain is built from TRBV5-1 and TRBJ2-7; weak D call: TRBD1 (7 bases). Germline lookup yields CDR1 SGHRS and CDR2 YFSETQ. The CDR3 totals 15 residues. The V end was cut by 3 bases, the J end by 2 bases, with 15 bases between. The CDR3 loop reads CASSWVAGGPYEQYF. DNA for the CDR3: TGCGCCAGCAGCTGGGTGGCAGGGGGGCCCTACGAGCAGTACTTC.

The chain has TRBV3-1 (or the pseudogene TRBV3-2) and TRBJ1-1; D remains unclear. V was shortened by 4 bases and J by 2 bases, with 8 bases between the two germline ends. Germline V gene lookup returns CDR1 LGHDT and CDR2 YNNKEL (reference sequence). The CDR3 contains 13 residues. Here the CDR3 DNA reads TGTGCCAGCAGCCTTCAGCGTAACACTGAAGCTTTCTTT. Its translation: CASSLQRNTEAFF.

The chain joins TRBV28 to TRBJ1-6, with D tentatively TRBD1 (5 bases). CDR1 and CDR2 from the germline V gene are MDHEN and SYDVKM. Trimming left V 10 bases short and J 0 bases short, with 13 bases between. The CDR3 covers 15 residues. The CDR3 DNA reads as TGTGCCACGCGGGGCAGCCTCTCCTATAATTCACCCCTCCACTTT. It yields the protein CATRGSLSYNSPLHF.

This chain links TRBV11-2 with TRBJ1-1, with 10 bases identical to TRBD1. The CDR3 has 19 residues. V lost 6 bases to trimming and J lost 1 base; unmatched junction nucleotides: 17. Germline V gene sequence: CDR1 SGHAT, CDR2 FQNNGV. Here the CDR3 DNA reads TGTGCCAGCAGTCGCCGTCCCCGACAGGGGGCCCACCAGAACACTGAAGCTTTCTTT. Amino acid sequence: CASSRRPRQGAHQNTEAFF.